These 22 T cell receptor beta chains came from one sample sequenced in a study of T-cell reconstitution after alpha-beta-depleted transplantation in children. Researchers prepared the TCRbeta library using unique molecular identifiers, the study reports. TCRdb ran MiXCR on the PCR reads and lists one entry per CDR3 protein. Of approximately 240,000 distinct CDR3 sequences in the sample, 9% to 10% are singletons; the top ten hold around 5.1%. The sample here was PBMCs from the stem cell graft donor, taken from the stem cell graft. The source of these receptors is a human donor who donated a stem cell graft to a child with SCID.

The CDR3 here is CASSYSASGGGEQYF. The CDR3, as DNA: TGTGCCAGCAGTTACTCGGCTAGCGGGGGCGGAGAGCAGTACTTC. The chain uses TRBV6-5 and TRBJ2-7; 10 bases are a match to TRBD2. Trimming at V came to 0 bases and at J to 7 bases, leaving 6 bases not matched to a gene. The CDR3 sequence is 15 residues long. Germline loops: CDR1 MNHEY, CDR2 SVGAGI.

This clonotype was seen many times. V usage is TRBV6-5 and J usage is TRBJ2-5; D gene ambiguous. Per germline, CDR1 MNHEY and CDR2 SVGAGI. CDR3 length: 15 amino acids. Trimming removed 0 bases at V and 2 bases at J, with 10 bases between. The CDR3 DNA sequence: TGTGCCAGCAGTTACTCCCCAATAAGTCAAGAGACCCAGTACTTC. Its protein is CASSYSPISQETQYF.

CDR3 sequence reads: CASSKSSGSGETQYF. Written as DNA, the CDR3 is TGTGCCAGCAGCAAGTCTAGCGGTAGTGGGGAGACCCAGTACTTC. The chain combines TRBV3-1 with TRBJ2-5; 7 nucleotides align to TRBD2. J was trimmed by 5 bases and V by 5 bases; bases with no gene match: 11. Germline CDR1 is LGHDT and CDR2 is YNNKEL (reference sequence). The CDR3 contains 15 residues.

This chain uses TRBV11-2 with TRBJ2-1; 8 bases line up with TRBD2. There are 15 residues in the CDR3. V was pared by 0 bases and J by 8 bases, with 6 bases of the junction left unmatched. CDR1 and CDR2 (germline): SGHAT, FQNNGV. CDR3 region: CASSLDRGGIYEQFF. The CDR3 DNA reads as TGTGCCAGCAGCTTAGACCGGGGGGGCATATATGAGCAGTTCTTC.

The sample holds many counts of this clonotype. The CDR3 DNA reads TGTGCCAGCAGGTGGTTACGAGGGGGCCGGGGCACAGATACGCAGTATTTT. Translated, it gives CASRWLRGGRGTDTQYF. The chain recombines TRBV27 with TRBJ2-3, with TRBD1 matching 7 bases. V gave up 6 bases and J gave up 1 base; unmatched junction bases: 13. CDR3 size: 17 residues. The germline gives CDR1 MNHEY, CDR2 SMNVEV (reference sequence).

There are many counts of this clonotype. The chain recombines TRBV3-1 with TRBJ2-1; a weak D match, TRBD1 (6 bases). The V end was cut by 0 bases, the J end by 3 bases, with 15 bases between. CDR1 and CDR2 from the germline V gene are LGHDT and YNNKEL (reference sequence). This CDR3 region has 17 residues. The CDR3 spells CASSQDPRTDNYNEQFF. CDR3 nucleotide sequence: TGTGCCAGCAGCCAAGACCCTCGGACAGACAACTACAATGAGCAGTTCTTC.

This clonotype came up many times. The chain combines TRBV7-9 with TRBJ1-5; no firm D call. Per the germline V gene, CDR1 is SEHNR and CDR2 is FQNEAQ (reference sequence). V lost 5 bases and J 5 bases, leaving 10 bases between the germline ends. CDR3 length: 13 residues. CDR3 protein: CASSPGRDQPQHF. The DNA for the CDR3 is TGTGCCAGCAGCCCCGGGAGGGATCAGCCCCAGCATTTT.

The chain combines TRBV5-6 with TRBJ2-7; a possible D gene is TRBD2 (6 bases). V was clipped by 4 bases and J by 9 bases, with 17 bases between them. Per germline, CDR1 SGHDT and CDR2 YYEEEE. There are 13 residues in the CDR3. CDR3 coding DNA: TGTGCCAGCAGCATCCGGGGGACCTTTACGCAGTACTTC. Protein product: CASSIRGTFTQYF.

This clonotype came up a few times. J is TRBJ1-1 and V is TRBV19; 7 bases are shared with TRBD1. J gave up 1 base and V 5 bases, and 10 bases lay outside the gene matches. Germline V lookup: CDR1 LNHDA, CDR2 SQIVND (reference sequence). This CDR3 has 16 residues. CDR3 amino acids: CASSPPTGRANTEAFF. Here the CDR3 DNA reads TGTGCCAGTAGTCCGCCGACAGGGCGGGCGAACACTGAAGCTTTCTTT.

This clonotype was picked up a small number of times. The chain is built from TRBV6-2 or TRBV6-3 and TRBJ1-2; D may be TRBD1 (6 bases). CDR1 and CDR2 from the germline V gene are MNHEY and SVGEGT. This CDR3 comprises 12 residues. Trimming took off 6 bases at V and 8 bases at J, with 13 bases between the two ends. The CDR3 protein is CASRADSRGYTF. CDR3 nucleotides: TGTGCCAGCAGAGCGGACAGTCGAGGCTACACCTTC.

Ten or more counts support this clonotype. The genes are TRBV20-1 and TRBJ2-5, with 7 bases identical to TRBD2. CDR1 DFQATT and CDR2 SNEGSKA come from the germline V gene (reference sequence). V gave up 0 bases and J gave up 0 bases; unmatched junction bases: 4. The CDR3 consists of 15 residues. The CDR3 region has the DNA TGCAGTGCTAGAGAGCCTAGCGGTTACCAAGAGACCCAGTACTTC. Its translation is CSAREPSGYQETQYF.

This clonotype was seen many times. The chain employs TRBV29-1 and TRBJ2-1; 10 nucleotides line up with TRBD1. V was pared by 6 bases and J by 8 bases, with 4 bases of the junction left unmatched. Germline V gene sequence: CDR1 SQVTM, CDR2 ANQGSEA. CDR3 size: 12 residues. DNA for the CDR3: TGCAGCGTCGACAGGGGGCGAGATGAGCAGTTCTTC. Amino acids: CSVDRGRDEQFF.

As regards this clonotype: This may arise from a read error, as a much more abundant clone is one base away. The chain has TRBV3-1 and TRBJ2-7; 7 nucleotides line up with TRBD1. CDR3 size: 16 residues. J lost 9 bases, V lost 3 bases, and 17 bases had no gene match. The germline CDR1 and CDR2 sequences are LGHDT and YNNKEL (reference sequence). DNA of the CDR3: TGTGCCAGCAGCCAGAACAACAGGGGACAGTTCCCCGGGCAGTACTTC. Its translation: CASSQNNRGQFPGQYF.

This clonotype was seen ten or more times. This chain connects TRBV5-5 to TRBJ1-2; tentative D call: TRBD1 (5 bases). Deletions cut 4 bases from V and 3 bases from J, with 22 bases between. Germline lookup yields CDR1 SGHKS and CDR2 YYEKEE (reference sequence). The CDR3 extends over 17 amino acids. CDR3 residues: CASSPEPRGPGYYGYTF. CDR3 coding DNA: TGTGCCAGCAGCCCCGAGCCTAGGGGACCTGGGTACTATGGCTACACCTTC.

This clonotype was picked up many times. The chain has TRBV29-1 and TRBJ2-1, with 9 bases identical to TRBD1. The germline V gene encodes CDR1 SQVTM and CDR2 ANQGSEA. The CDR3 spans 13 residues. Germline trimming cut 7 bases from V and 0 bases from J; bases unmatched to any gene: 1. The CDR3 reads CSAGQGSYNEQFF. In nucleotides, the CDR3 is TGCAGCGCGGGACAGGGCTCCTACAATGAGCAGTTCTTC.

Many counts were recorded for this clonotype. The CDR3 DNA sequence: TGCGCCAGCAGCTTGGCTGGCGGGGGCGACCGGGACTATGGCTACACCTTC. Protein product: CASSLAGGGDRDYGYTF. V is TRBV5-1 and J is TRBJ1-2; tentatively, D is TRBD1 (6 bases). The CDR3 is made up of 17 amino acids. V gave up 0 bases and J gave up 3 bases, with 18 bases separating them. Germline CDR1 SGHRS, CDR2 YFSETQ.

This chain joins TRBV30 and TRBJ2-7; TRBD2 aligns across 9 bases. This CDR3 is built from 14 residues. Germline CDR1 GTSNPN, CDR2 SVGIG (reference sequence). V lost 0 bases and J lost 4; bases outside the gene matches: 4. This chain's CDR3 is CAWSVSAGGYEQYF. CDR3 sequence (DNA): TGTGCCTGGAGTGTGTCGGCGGGGGGGTACGAGCAGTACTTC.

This clonotype was counted at least ten times. The chain recombines TRBV7-2 with TRBJ1-6; D not resolved. The ends were cut back, 2 bases at V and 4 bases at J, with 15 bases in the middle. The CDR3 contains 17 residues. CDR1 is SGHTA, CDR2 FQGNSA, per germline. The DNA for the CDR3 is TGTGCCAGCAGCTTACGGAACCGGGCCTCTTATAATTCACCCCTCCACTTT. Amino acid sequence: CASSLRNRASYNSPLHF.

This sequence joins TRBV2 and TRBJ2-2; no clear D gene. Germline CDR1 reads SNHLY; CDR2 reads FYNNEI. The CDR3 loop spans 13 amino acids. V was clipped by 2 bases and J by 7 bases, with 8 bases between them. Here the CDR3 reads CASSEIPGGELFF. The CDR3 region has the DNA TGTGCCAGCAGTGAAATCCCGGGCGGGGAGCTGTTTTTT.

This clonotype was detected many times. This chain links TRBV7-8 with TRBJ1-5; 7 positions match TRBD1. V dropped 5 bases and J dropped 1; count of bases not matched to a gene: 5. CDR3 size: 15 residues. Germline CDR1 is SGHVS and CDR2 is FQNEAQ. For the CDR3, the DNA is TGTGCCAGCAGCCCCAGGGGGGTAAGCAATCAGCCCCAGCATTTT. Residues: CASSPRGVSNQPQHF.

This clonotype has only a few counts. The chain has TRBV7-2 and TRBJ1-2; 8 nucleotides agree with TRBD1. V lost 1 base, J lost 7 bases, and 8 bases stayed unmatched. The length of the CDR3 is 15 residues. CDR1 and CDR2 (germline): SGHTA, FQGNSA. This chain's CDR3 is CASSLGETGETGYTF. The CDR3 bases are TGTGCCAGCAGCTTAGGGGAGACAGGGGAGACTGGCTACACCTTC.

In its sample, this clonotype was seen many times. V and J are TRBV5-1 and TRBJ2-1, with D uncertain. This CDR3 has 14 residues. The germline gives CDR1 SGHRS, CDR2 YFSETQ. V was cut by 5 bases and J by 0 bases, with 9 bases left in between. CDR3 sequence reads: CASRDLSSYNEQFF. The CDR3 region has the DNA TGCGCCAGCAGGGACCTGAGCTCCTACAATGAGCAGTTCTTC.